This T cell receptor (beta chain) was sequenced for a study of shared clonotypes between healthy human individuals. General study findings and limits: Clonotypes that were shared across a handful of donors made up approximately 5.1% of naive CD4 clonotypes. In contrast to clonotypes shared by all four donors, non-shared clonotypes had lower generation probabilities.

Naive CD8 cells were CD45RO-negative, positively selected for CCR7, excluding terminally differentiated effector memory CD45RA+ cells. CDR1 SEHNR and CDR2 FQNEAQ come from the germline V gene (reference sequence). This CDR3 is 16 amino acids long. J lost 6 bases, V lost 3 bases, and 7 bases had no gene match. With respect to this clone: Its specificity is unknown.

The table came from immunoSEQ multiplex PCR; TCRdb's copy has only in-frame clones and leaves some out. The table shows about 610,000 clones, with roughly 95% occurring only once. This clonotype originated in a woman aged 25 to 39 in good health. The chain is built from TRBV7-9 and TRBJ2-3; 12 bases are shared with TRBD2. The sequenced material came from naive CD8+ T cells sorted from blood. In nucleotides, the CDR3 is TGTGCCAGCAGCTTCTCTAGCGGGAGGGTGGCTGATACGCAGTATTTT. Its translation is CASSFSSGRVADTQYF.